The rows below give T cell receptor beta chains drawn from one sample of a study of Ad26.COV2.S vaccination and SARS-CoV-2 variants. Data came from immunoSEQ multiplex PCR; TCRdb stores just in-frame clones and leaves some out. The table has around 300,000 clones, about 89% seen once; the top ten hold about 4.6%. The sequencing used peripheral blood, collected in a trial of Ad26.COV2.S vaccine versus placebo. These receptors all come from a person between 18 and 65 years old who received the Ad26.COV2.S COVID-19 vaccine or a placebo. CDR3s include the opening cysteine and the closing phenylalanine or tryptophan. D genes are given only for firm matches. A clone size is listed for some rows: how often the clone was seen (once, few, many), or a class if it is expanded.

V: TRBV7-9
size: .
J: TRBJ1-2
D: TRBD1
DNA: TGTGCCAGCAGTCCGCGACAGGGGAGGAACTATGGCTACACCTTC
CDR3: CASSPRQGRNYGYTF

V: TRBV15
size: few
J: TRBJ1-3
D: .
DNA: TGTGCCACCAGCAGAGACAGGGTTTCGGACACCATATATTTT
CDR3: CATSRDRVSDTIYF

V: TRBV5-1
size: .
J: TRBJ1-4
D: TRBD1
DNA: TGCGCCAGCAGCTTGGATGGACAGGGCCTGCTTAATGAAAAACTGTTTTTT
CDR3: CASSLDGQGLLNEKLFF

V: TRBV4-2
size: .
J: TRBJ2-7
D: .
DNA: TGTGCCAGCAGCCAGGACGGGACGTCTGGACCTCACGAGCAGTACTTC
CDR3: CASSQDGTSGPHEQYF

V: TRBV5-4
size: .
J: TRBJ2-7
D: TRBD1
DNA: TGTGCCAGCAGCTTGGGGGGGACAGGGGAGCGGAAAAAGCAGTACTTC
CDR3: CASSLGGTGERKKQYF

V: TRBV2
size: .
J: TRBJ2-7
D: .
DNA: TGTGCCAGCAAAATCGACAGCGAGTATTCCTACGAGCAGTACTTC
CDR3: CASKIDSEYSYEQYF

V: TRBV4-2
size: .
J: TRBJ1-3
D: .
DNA: TGTGCCAGCAGCCAAGCTCACGGGGGGGGTTCTGGAAACACCATATATTTT
CDR3: CASSQAHGGGSGNTIYF

V: TRBV3-1/TRBV3-2
size: .
J: TRBJ2-3
D: .
DNA: TGTGCCAGCAGCCAAGGGGGGGACACAGATACGCAGTATTTT
CDR3: CASSQGGDTDTQYF

V: TRBV7-8
size: .
J: TRBJ1-5
D: .
DNA: TGTGCCAGCAGCTTAGGGTTCGGGGTGGTGGGACAGCCCCAGCATTTT
CDR3: CASSLGFGVVGQPQHF

V: TRBV4-1
size: .
J: TRBJ2-1
D: TRBD2
DNA: TGCGCCAGCAGCCTAACCGGGACTAGCATGGATGAGCAGTTCTTC
CDR3: CASSLTGTSMDEQFF

V: TRBV19
size: .
J: TRBJ2-2
D: .
DNA: TGTGCCAGTAGTACCTCCAGGGCGAACACCGGGGAGCTGTTTTTT
CDR3: CASSTSRANTGELFF

V: TRBV4-1
size: .
J: TRBJ1-1
D: TRBD1
DNA: TGCGCCAGCAGCGGACAGGGGGCAGGGACTGAAGCTTTCTTT
CDR3: CASSGQGAGTEAFF

V: TRBV6-1
size: .
J: TRBJ1-1
D: .
DNA: TGTGCCAGCAGTGACCTGTGGGTGAACACTGAAGCTTTCTTT
CDR3: CASSDLWVNTEAFF

V: TRBV27
size: .
J: TRBJ2-7
D: TRBD2
DNA: TGTGCCAGCAGTTTACGGGAGGGATACTCCTACGAGCAGTACTTC
CDR3: CASSLREGYSYEQYF

V: TRBV5-6
size: .
J: TRBJ1-5
D: .
DNA: TGTGCCAGCAGCTTGAGAGGGACTCAGCCCCAGCATTTT
CDR3: CASSLRGTQPQHF

V: TRBV11-2
size: .
J: TRBJ1-1
D: .
DNA: TGTGCCAGCAGCTTATATCTCACTGAAGCTTTCTTT
CDR3: CASSLYLTEAFF

V: TRBV7-8
size: .
J: TRBJ1-5
D: TRBD1
DNA: TGTGCCAGCAGCTTAGCCCGGGACAGAACGAATCAGCCCCAGCATTTT
CDR3: CASSLARDRTNQPQHF

V: TRBV15
size: .
J: TRBJ1-2
D: TRBD1
DNA: TGTGCCACCAGCAGAGGGGGGACAGAATATGGCTACACCTTC
CDR3: CATSRGGTEYGYTF

V: TRBV27
size: few
J: TRBJ1-5
D: .
DNA: TGTGCCAGCGGACGGTCGAATCAGCCCCAGCATTTT
CDR3: CASGRSNQPQHF

V: TRBV29-1
size: few
J: TRBJ1-1
D: .
DNA: TGCAGCGTTGTCCCAGCGACGGTGAACACTGAAGCTTTCTTT
CDR3: CSVVPATVNTEAFF

V: TRBV2
size: .
J: TRBJ2-3
D: .
DNA: TGTGCCAGCAGCAGGGAAGATACGCAGTATTTT
CDR3: CASSREDTQYF

V: TRBV9
size: .
J: TRBJ2-1
D: .
DNA: TGTGCCAGCAGCGTAGAGGGTGGGAGACACAATGAGCAGTTCTTC
CDR3: CASSVEGGRHNEQFF

V: TRBV20-1
size: .
J: TRBJ2-5
D: .
DNA: TGCAGTGCTAGTGCGGGGCGCCAAGAGACCCAGTACTTC
CDR3: CSASAGRQETQYF

V: TRBV6-1
size: .
J: TRBJ2-7
D: .
DNA: TGTGCCAGCAGTGAGAACGGCTCCTACGAGCAGTACTTC
CDR3: CASSENGSYEQYF

V: TRBV10-2
size: .
J: TRBJ2-7
D: .
DNA: TGCGCCAGCAAATTGAACATCATGGGTTACTACGAGCAGTACTTC
CDR3: CASKLNIMGYYEQYF

V: TRBV5-5
size: .
J: TRBJ2-7
D: .
DNA: TGTGCCAGCAGCCTCCGGGACCTATACGAGCAGTACTTC
CDR3: CASSLRDLYEQYF

V: TRBV2
size: .
J: TRBJ2-7
D: .
DNA: TGTGCCAGCAGGGTCGGACCTTTCTACGAGCAGTACTTC
CDR3: CASRVGPFYEQYF

V: TRBV27
size: .
J: TRBJ2-7
D: .
DNA: TGTGCCAGCAGTTTATCAAACAGACGGGAGCAGTACTTC
CDR3: CASSLSNRREQYF

V: TRBV5-4
size: .
J: TRBJ1-1
D: .
DNA: TGTGCCAGCAGCTTGGCCGCGGTGAACACTGAAGCTTTCTTT
CDR3: CASSLAAVNTEAFF

V: TRBV7-3
size: .
J: TRBJ2-1
D: .
DNA: TGTGCCAGCAGCCTGGATGGGGCTAATGAGCAGTTCTTC
CDR3: CASSLDGANEQFF

V: TRBV6-5
size: few
J: TRBJ1-5
D: .
DNA: TGTGCCAGCAAGGTCAGGGGAGAGGGGAATCAGCCCCAGCATTTT
CDR3: CASKVRGEGNQPQHF

V: TRBV28
size: .
J: TRBJ2-3
D: .
DNA: TGTGCCAGCAGTTTAACTACGCAGTATTTT
CDR3: CASSLTTQYF

V: TRBV5-1
size: .
J: TRBJ2-1
D: .
DNA: TGCGCCAGCAGCTACCGGGACAACTCTGGAAATGAGCAGTTCTTC
CDR3: CASSYRDNSGNEQFF

V: TRBV6-2/TRBV6-3
size: once
J: TRBJ1-2
D: .
DNA: TGTGCCAGCAGTTACTCTAACAGGAATTTCTATGGCTACACCTTC
CDR3: CASSYSNRNFYGYTF

V: TRBV7-9
size: .
J: TRBJ2-5
D: .
DNA: TGTGCCAGCAGCCAATACTTGAACAGGGTTCAAGAGACCCAGTACTTC
CDR3: CASSQYLNRVQETQYF

V: TRBV19
size: .
J: TRBJ1-1
D: .
DNA: TGTGCCAGTAGTATAGGAACGGGGGGTGTCCTGGGTGCTGAAGCTTTCTTT
CDR3: CASSIGTGGVLGAEAFF